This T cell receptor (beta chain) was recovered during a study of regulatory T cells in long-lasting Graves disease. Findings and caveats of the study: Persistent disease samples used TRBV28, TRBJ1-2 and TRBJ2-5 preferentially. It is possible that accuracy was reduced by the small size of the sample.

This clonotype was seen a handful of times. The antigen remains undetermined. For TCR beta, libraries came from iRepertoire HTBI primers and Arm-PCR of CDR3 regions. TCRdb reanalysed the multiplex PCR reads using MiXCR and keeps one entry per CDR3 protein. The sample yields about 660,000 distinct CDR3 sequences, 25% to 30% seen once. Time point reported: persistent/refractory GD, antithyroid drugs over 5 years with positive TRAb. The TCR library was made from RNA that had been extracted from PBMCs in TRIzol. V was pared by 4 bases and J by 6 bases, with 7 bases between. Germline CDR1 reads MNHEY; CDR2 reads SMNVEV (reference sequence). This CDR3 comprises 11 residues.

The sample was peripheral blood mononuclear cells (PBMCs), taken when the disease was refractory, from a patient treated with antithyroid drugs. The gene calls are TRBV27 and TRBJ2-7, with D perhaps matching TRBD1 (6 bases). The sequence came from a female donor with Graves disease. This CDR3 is CASSYRAEQYF. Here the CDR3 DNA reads TGTGCCAGCAGTTACAGGGCCGAGCAGTACTTC.